The 22 T cell receptor beta chains below come from one sample, sequenced in a study of T cells in tuberculosis. Profiled with immunoSEQ multiplex PCR; TCRdb holds only in-frame clones, not every one. Among about 31,000 clones listed, 97% were seen once. The sequencing sample was made of PBMCs. The receptors here all came from a donor aged 5 to 30 with latent tuberculosis or without tuberculosis infection.

The chain couples TRBV27 to TRBJ2-5; tentatively, D is TRBD1 (5 bases). Trimming shortened V by 1 base and J by 1 base, and 7 bases separated the two germline ends. The CDR3 runs 14 residues. Per the germline V gene, CDR1 is MNHEY and CDR2 is SMNVEV (reference sequence). The CDR3 DNA reads as TGTGCCAGCAGTTTATGGCAGGGCCAAGAGACCCAGTACTTC. This codes for CASSLWQGQETQYF.

The rearrangement links TRBV29-1 to TRBJ2-3; 10 bases line up with TRBD1. The germline gives CDR1 SQVTM, CDR2 ANQGSEA. The ends lost 6 bases at V and 3 bases at J; junction bases unmatched: 6. The CDR3 length is 14 residues. The CDR3 sequence: CSVRTGGATDTQYF. CDR3 DNA sequence: TGCAGCGTACGGACAGGGGGTGCGACAGATACGCAGTATTTT.

This clone came up once. CDR3 in amino acids: CASSPGTGVNTEAFF. Here the CDR3 DNA reads TGCGCCAGCAGCCCCGGGACAGGGGTGAACACTGAAGCTTTCTTT. This rearrangement joins TRBV5-1 to TRBJ1-1; 10 bases align to TRBD1. Germline V gene data show CDR1 as SGHRS and CDR2 as YFSETQ. After removal of 4 bases from V and 0 bases from J, the junction contained 3 bases not matched to a gene. CDR3 length equals 15 residues.

This chain connects TRBV30 to TRBJ1-5; D unresolved. The CDR3 length is 12 residues. Trimming removed 2 bases at V and 5 bases at J, with 7 bases between. CDR1 GTSNPN and CDR2 SVGIG come from the germline V gene (reference sequence). CDR3 in DNA: TGTGCCTGGAGTTCCTCCCATCAGCCCCAGCATTTT. Residues: CAWSSSHQPQHF.

The chain links TRBV21-1 to TRBJ2-1; TRBD1, the D gene given by the table, was not confirmed from the DNA. TRBV21-1 is a known pseudogene. The CDR3 has 16 amino acids. CDR3: CASSKVPDSSYNEQFF. The CDR3 DNA is TGTGCCAGCAGCAAAGTGCCGGACAGCTCCTACAATGAGCAGTTCTTC.

The rearrangement joins TRBV5-1 to TRBJ2-3; the match to TRBD1 covers 7 bases. The CDR3 spans 14 residues. Germline assignment: CDR1 SGHRS and CDR2 YFSETQ. V dropped 7 bases and J dropped 0; count of bases not matched to a gene: 5. The CDR3 sequence: CASEGAGSTDTQYF. The CDR3, as DNA: TGCGCCAGCGAGGGGGCCGGAAGCACAGATACGCAGTATTTT.

The V gene is TRBV5-4, the J gene TRBJ1-1, with TRBD1 as a possible D gene (6 bases). CDR1 and CDR2 (germline): SGHNT, YYREEE (reference sequence). The CDR3 sequence is 16 residues long. Between the trimmed V and J ends, which lost 8 bases and 1 base, there was a span of 21 bases. CDR3 protein: CASSGLRDKGNTEAFF. DNA of the CDR3: TGTGCCAGTAGCGGACTGAGGGACAAGGGGAACACTGAAGCTTTCTTT.

The chain combines TRBV9 with TRBJ1-1; D may be TRBD1 (6 bases). The CDR3 runs to 14 residues. Germline values: CDR1 SGDLS, CDR2 YYNGEE. Trimming took off 2 bases at V and 1 base at J, with 9 bases between the two ends. The CDR3, as DNA: TGTGCCAGCAGCGTTACAGGGAGGAACACTGAAGCTTTCTTT. This gives the protein CASSVTGRNTEAFF.

The chain carries TRBV9 and TRBJ1-2; 7 bases align to TRBD1. This CDR3 has 13 amino acids. Germline V gene lookup returns CDR1 SGDLS and CDR2 YYNGEE. V lost 3 bases to trimming and J lost 2 bases; unmatched junction nucleotides: 1. The CDR3 region is CASSAQGNYGYTF. CDR3 coding DNA: TGTGCCAGCAGCGCACAGGGGAACTATGGCTACACCTTC.

CDR3: CASRPGTSGGYEQYF. Written as DNA, the CDR3 is TGTGCCAGCAGACCCGGGACTAGCGGGGGCTACGAGCAGTACTTC. The chain uses TRBV28 and TRBJ2-7; 14 nucleotides match TRBD2. Germline-derived CDR1 and CDR2 are MDHEN and SYDVKM. V trimming: 6 bases; J trimming: 3 bases; junction bases outside the gene matches: 4. The CDR3 covers 15 residues.

This clone was recorded once. The chain is built from TRBV2 and TRBJ2-1; 7 bases align to TRBD2. V shed 6 bases and J 1 base; nucleotides not matched to a gene: 18. CDR3 length: 19 amino acids. Germline V CDR1 and CDR2: SNHLY, FYNNEI. CDR3 in amino acids: CASSHILAVALWSYNEQFF. The CDR3 nucleotides read TGTGCCAGCAGCCACATTCTAGCGGTAGCCCTATGGTCCTACAATGAGCAGTTCTTC.

The genes are TRBV30 and TRBJ1-1; 8 bases align to TRBD1. V shed 7 bases and J 6 bases; nucleotides not matched to a gene: 13. This CDR3 comprises 14 residues. Germline loops: CDR1 GTSNPN, CDR2 SVGIG (reference sequence). CDR3 residues: CASPAAGGRAEAFF. The CDR3 bases are TGTGCCTCCCCAGCTGCAGGGGGCCGAGCTGAAGCTTTCTTT.

The chain links TRBV2 to TRBJ2-5; TRBD2 matches 8 bases. The CDR3 has 14 residues. J lost 7 bases, V lost 6 bases, and 10 bases had no gene match. Per germline, CDR1 SNHLY and CDR2 FYNNEI. As DNA, the CDR3 is TGTGCCAGCAGGTCGACTAGCGTGGAGGGGACCCAGTACTTC. Protein product: CASRSTSVEGTQYF.

This clone was detected once. This chain connects TRBV15 to TRBJ2-6; unclear D gene. CDR3 size: 16 residues. Germline assignment: CDR1 LNHNV and CDR2 YYDKDF (reference sequence). V shed 5 bases and J shed 2 bases, with 13 bases lying between them. CDR3 DNA: TGTGCCACCAGCCTTAGGTTGGGCCCTGGGGCCAACGTCCTGACTTTC. Its translation is CATSLRLGPGANVLTF.

This clone was recorded once. The CDR3 spells CASSQGRGRNGQPQHF. The CDR3 DNA follows: TGTGCCAGCAGCCAAGGAAGGGGCAGGAACGGACAGCCCCAGCATTTT. V is TRBV4-2 and J is TRBJ1-5; possibly TRBD1 for D (5 bases). This CDR3 contains 16 residues. The germline CDR1 and CDR2 sequences are LGHNA and YNFKEQ. V lost 1 base to trimming and J lost 7 bases, with 17 bases between them.

The chain couples TRBV13 to TRBJ2-2; D is possibly TRBD1 (5 bases). Trimming removed 3 bases from V and 3 bases from J, with 14 bases in between. Germline V gives CDR1 PRHDT, CDR2 FYEKMQ (reference sequence). This CDR3 contains 16 residues. The CDR3 nucleotides are TGTGCCAGCAGCTTCCTAGGGGATTCGGACACCGGGGAGCTGTTTTTT. Translation: CASSFLGDSDTGELFF.

A single count supports this clone. The J gene is TRBJ1-1, the V gene TRBV6-5, with a possible D match to TRBD1 (5 bases). The CDR3 has 15 residues. Trimming took off 7 bases at V and 1 base at J, with 16 bases between the two ends. The V gene's germline CDR1 is MNHEY and CDR2 SVGAGI. For the CDR3, the DNA is TGTGCCAGCACGGGAGGGGCGCGGGGGAACACTGAAGCTTTCTTT. Protein product: CASTGGARGNTEAFF.

This rearrangement joins TRBV19 to TRBJ1-2, with a tentative D call TRBD1 (5 bases). The CDR3 spans 14 residues. Trimming cost V 1 base and J 2 bases, with 8 bases left between them. The germline CDR1 and CDR2 sequences are LNHDA and SQIVND (reference sequence). Written as DNA, the CDR3 is TGTGCCAGTAGTATAGTGGAGGGGAACTATGGCTACACCTTC. Its protein is CASSIVEGNYGYTF.

The chain links TRBV6-1 to TRBJ2-1; the match to TRBD2 covers 8 bases. The V and J ends lost 7 bases and 3 bases, in that order; junction bases with no gene match: 8. Germline V CDR1 and CDR2: MNHNS, SASEGT. The CDR3 runs to 15 residues. CDR3 sequence reads: CASTRTSGLYNEQFF. CDR3 in DNA: TGTGCCAGCACTCGAACTAGCGGTCTCTACAATGAGCAGTTCTTC.

This clone was observed once. This sequence joins TRBV14 and TRBJ2-1, with 10 bases that match TRBD2. The CDR3 is 16 residues long. V was pared by 2 bases and J by 8 bases, with 9 bases of the junction left unmatched. CDR1 is SGHDN and CDR2 is FVKESK in the germline V gene. CDR3 loop: CASSQWEAGGWDEQFF. The CDR3 coding sequence is TGTGCCAGCAGCCAATGGGAAGCGGGAGGGTGGGATGAGCAGTTCTTC.

The chain joins TRBV29-1 to TRBJ1-4; 9 nucleotides agree with TRBD1. This CDR3 has 14 residues. Germline V gene data show CDR1 as SQVTM and CDR2 as ANQGSEA. Trimming took 4 bases from V and 8 from J; bases not matched to a gene: 8. The CDR3 DNA reads as TGCAGCGTTGGCCGGGACAGGGATGGCGAAAAACTGTTTTTT. Amino acids: CSVGRDRDGEKLFF.

This chain joins TRBV4-1 and TRBJ1-2, with a tentative D call TRBD1 (6 bases). The CDR3 spans 16 residues. The V end lost 0 bases, the J end lost 0 bases, and 11 bases lay between the germline ends. In germline, CDR1 is MGHRA, CDR2 YSYEKL. The CDR3 DNA reads as TGCGCCAGCAGCCAAGATAGGGGGGGAACTAACTATGGCTACACCTTC. This translates into CASSQDRGGTNYGYTF.